Shown below are 3 T cell receptor beta chains from a single sample sequenced in a study of spatial heterogeneity in lung cancer. TCRdb processed the 5' RACE reads anew with MiXCR; each CDR3 protein has one entry. The repertoire holds more than 45,000 distinct CDR3 sequences, with about 5.8% as singletons. Indicated time point: sample taken at primary tumor resection. The starting material was PBMCs, obtained at surgery. The receptors shown here come from a male donor with early-stage non-small cell lung cancer.

This clonotype was found many times. The genes are TRBV4-1 and TRBJ1-5; no clear D. The CDR3 extends over 13 amino acids. Trimming left V 0 bases short and J 6 bases short, with 6 bases between. Germline V lookup: CDR1 MGHRA, CDR2 YSYEKL. The CDR3 DNA follows: TGCGCCAGCAGCCAAGATTTATTTCAGCCCCAGCATTTT. Protein: CASSQDLFQPQHF.

This clonotype was found many times. This chain links TRBV30 with TRBJ2-2; the D gene is possibly TRBD1 (6 bases). This CDR3 comprises 15 residues. Germline CDR1 is GTSNPN and CDR2 is SVGIG (reference sequence). With 4 bases removed from V and 5 bases from J, the gap between germline ends came to 17 bases. CDR3 coding DNA: TGTGCCTGGAAGGGCCAGGGGATTAGGACCGGGGAGCTGTTTTTT. This sequence encodes CAWKGQGIRTGELFF. Based on the CDR3 plus reference TRBV30 and TRBJ2-2, the full variable domain is SQTIHQWPATLVQPVGSPLSLECTVEGTSNPNLYWYRQAAGRGLQLLFYSVGIGQISSEVPQNLSASRPQDRQFILSSKKLLLSDSGFYLCAWKGQGIRTGELFFGEGSRLTVL.

The chain is built from TRBV6-2 or TRBV6-3 and TRBJ2-3; TRBD2 might be the D (6 bases). Trimming removed 2 bases from V and 6 bases from J, with 15 bases in between. This CDR3 region has 15 residues. In germline, CDR1 is MNHEY, CDR2 SVGEGT. The CDR3, as DNA: TGTGCCAGCAGTTACCGGAGGGGTGTTTTGGATACGCAGTATTTT. Protein sequence: CASSYRRGVLDTQYF.